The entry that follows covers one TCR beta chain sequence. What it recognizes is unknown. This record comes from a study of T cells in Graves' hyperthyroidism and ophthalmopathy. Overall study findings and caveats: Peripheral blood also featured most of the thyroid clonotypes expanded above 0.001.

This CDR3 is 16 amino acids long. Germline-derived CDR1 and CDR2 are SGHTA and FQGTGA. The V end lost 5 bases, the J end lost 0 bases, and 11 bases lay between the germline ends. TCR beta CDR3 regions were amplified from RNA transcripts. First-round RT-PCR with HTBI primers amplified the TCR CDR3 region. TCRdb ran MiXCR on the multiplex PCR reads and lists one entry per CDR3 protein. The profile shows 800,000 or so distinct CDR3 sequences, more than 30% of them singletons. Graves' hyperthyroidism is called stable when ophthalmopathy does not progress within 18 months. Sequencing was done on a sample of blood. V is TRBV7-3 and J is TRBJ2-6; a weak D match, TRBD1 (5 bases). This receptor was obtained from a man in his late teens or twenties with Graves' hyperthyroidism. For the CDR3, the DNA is TGTGCCAGCAGCACGGACAAGGTCTCTGGGGCCAACGTCCTGACTTTC. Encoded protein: CASSTDKVSGANVLTF.